These 23 T cell receptor beta chains share one sample of origin, sequenced in a study of neurological immune-mediated disorders (dated by TCRdb to between 2018 and 2021). Receptor libraries were prepared by 5' RACE. The listed sequencing device is Illumina HiSeq 2500. TCRdb ran its own pipeline on the public reads, namely fastp trimming at Q25 and MiXCR clone calling, and kept in-frame beta chains. Each CDR3 protein gets just one entry, which takes the most common genes and DNA from the rows behind it. The sample records 70,000 to 75,000 distinct CDR3 sequences, about 13% of which are singletons. The top ten clonotypes cover around 4.6% of the sample. Reading the label with the study, this specimen's time point is: longitudinal time-point 1 (baseline). Specimen: PBMCs. The origin of the receptors is a female donor with HTLV-1-associated myelopathy (HAM/TSP).

This clonotype has a count of ten or more. The chain combines TRBV9 with TRBJ2-2, with D possibly matching TRBD1 (5 bases). Trimming pared 5 bases from V and 1 base from J, leaving 9 bases between. CDR1 and CDR2 (germline): SGDLS, YYNGEE. The CDR3 covers 14 residues. CDR3: CASRGQGNTGELFF. In DNA, the CDR3 is TGTGCCAGCAGGGGCCAGGGGAACACCGGGGAGCTGTTTTTT.

This clonotype was detected many times. The rearrangement links TRBV9 to TRBJ1-3; D is ambiguous. In germline, CDR1 is SGDLS, CDR2 YYNGEE. The CDR3 runs to 15 residues. V was trimmed by 0 bases and J by 0 bases, leaving 7 bases between them. The chain's CDR3 is CASSVGPLSGNTIYF. CDR3 nucleotides: TGTGCCAGCAGCGTAGGCCCACTCTCTGGAAACACCATATATTTT.

This clonotype was recorded at least ten times. The chain is built from TRBV3-1 and TRBJ1-1; D gene uncertain. Germline CDR1 LGHDT, CDR2 YNNKEL (reference sequence). There are 13 residues in the CDR3. V lost 4 bases, J lost 0 bases, and 6 bases lay in between. The CDR3 nucleotides read TGTGCCAGCAGCCGGGCCATGAACACTGAAGCTTTCTTT. Its protein product is CASSRAMNTEAFF.

At least ten counts were recorded for this clonotype. The V and J genes are TRBV5-1 and TRBJ2-3; 9 bases agree with TRBD2. The trim removed 0 bases at V and 2 bases at J, leaving 4 bases unmatched. CDR3 length: 16 amino acids. Germline V gene data show CDR1 as SGHRS and CDR2 as YFSETQ. CDR3 residues: CASSLGSGGFTDTQYF. CDR3 nucleotides: TGCGCCAGCAGCTTGGGCAGCGGGGGGTTCACAGATACGCAGTATTTT.

This clonotype was seen at least ten times. The CDR3 nucleotides are TGCGCCAGCAGCTTGGCAATAGGGGTTGGCGCCGAGCAGTACTTC. Protein: CASSLAIGVGAEQYF. The rearrangement uses TRBV5-1 and TRBJ2-7, with D possibly being TRBD1 (5 bases). The CDR3 is made up of 15 amino acids. CDR1 and CDR2 from the germline V gene are SGHRS and YFSETQ. V was pared by 0 bases and J by 6 bases, with 16 bases between.

This clonotype was recorded many times. V gene TRBV5-1 combines with J gene TRBJ2-7; TRBD1 matches 8 bases. Germline CDR1 SGHRS, CDR2 YFSETQ. The CDR3 runs to 14 residues. The J segment lost 2 bases and the V segment lost 4 bases, leaving 5 bases of the junction unmatched. The CDR3 nucleotides read TGCGCCAGCAGCCCCGGGACAGGCCCCTACGAGCAGTACTTC. Protein sequence: CASSPGTGPYEQYF. The variable domain in full, with the rest retrieved from reference TRBV5-1 and TRBJ2-7, is KAGVTQTPRYLIKTRGQQVTLSCSPISGHRSVSWYQQTPGQGLQFLFEYFSETQRNKGNFPGRFSGRQFSNSRSEMNVSTLELGDSALYLCASSPGTGPYEQYFGPGTRLTVT.

This clonotype was seen repeatedly, ten times or more. CDR3 sequence: CASSYRGGEKLFF. CDR3 nucleotides: TGTGCCAGCAGCTACAGGGGCGGGGAAAAACTGTTTTTT. The V and J genes are TRBV7-9 and TRBJ1-4; 7 nucleotides agree with TRBD1. Germline V gives CDR1 SEHNR, CDR2 FQNEAQ (reference sequence). The CDR3 length is 13 residues. The V and J ends lost 4 bases and 8 bases, in that order; junction bases with no gene match: 4.

The sample holds many counts of this clonotype. V is TRBV9 and J is TRBJ1-6, with a tentative D call TRBD1 (6 bases). V shed 0 bases and J shed 5 bases, with 6 bases lying between them. This CDR3 has 14 residues. The germline gives CDR1 SGDLS, CDR2 YYNGEE. CDR3 loop: CASSVGQDNSPLHF. CDR3 sequence (DNA): TGTGCCAGCAGCGTAGGACAGGATAATTCACCCCTCCACTTT.

Concerning this clonotype: A single base separates this from a much larger clone, so it may be a read error. This sequence joins TRBV27 and TRBJ2-1, with D possibly matching TRBD2 (6 bases). Germline V gene sequence: CDR1 MNHEY, CDR2 SMNVEV (reference sequence). There are 13 residues in the CDR3. Deletions cut 9 bases from V and 7 bases from J, with 16 bases between. As DNA, the CDR3 is TGTGCCAGAAGTGGGAGGATTACAAATGAGCAGTTCTTC. This sequence encodes CARSGRITNEQFF.

This clonotype was recorded at least ten times. The rearrangement joins TRBV5-1 to TRBJ1-1; 12 nucleotides agree with TRBD1. V dropped 0 bases and J dropped 10; count of bases not matched to a gene: 7. The CDR3 contains 15 residues. Germline CDR1 SGHRS, CDR2 YFSETQ. For the CDR3, the DNA is TGCGCCAGCAGCTTGGTGGGGACAGGGGGCCAAGGAGCTTTCTTT. Protein sequence: CASSLVGTGGQGAFF.

This clonotype was counted between two and nine times. The V gene is TRBV12-3 or TRBV12-4, the J gene TRBJ2-7, with 11 positions matching TRBD1. The CDR3 spans 13 residues. With 6 bases clipped from V and 6 bases from J, the junction kept 4 bases outside the gene matches. CDR3: CASSWTGGIEQYF. DNA of the CDR3: TGTGCCAGCAGCTGGACAGGGGGCATCGAGCAGTACTTC.

J is TRBJ2-1 and V is TRBV12-3 or TRBV12-4; 8 nucleotides line up with TRBD2. This CDR3 contains 15 residues. Trimming took 6 bases from V and 7 from J; bases not matched to a gene: 11. Here the CDR3 DNA reads TGTGCCAGCAGCCAAACGGGGGGGCCTGGAAATGAGCAGTTCTTC. Amino acid sequence: CASSQTGGPGNEQFF.

This clonotype was counted at least ten times. This chain links TRBV4-1 with TRBJ1-4; tentatively, D is TRBD1 (5 bases). Trimming took 1 base from V and 7 from J, leaving 13 bases between them. Germline-derived CDR1 and CDR2 are MGHRA and YSYEKL. This CDR3 contains 15 residues. CDR3 bases: TGCGCCAGCAGCCAAGGTGCAGGGAGCGGTGAAAAACTGTTTTTT. Its protein product is CASSQGAGSGEKLFF.

On this clonotype: A much larger clone sits a single nucleotide away, making a read error possible. The J gene is TRBJ2-3, the V gene TRBV7-8, with unresolved D. The length of the CDR3 is 16 residues. The germline gives CDR1 SGHVS, CDR2 FQNEAQ. The CDR3 region is CASVPETAYSTYTQYF. DNA of the CDR3: TGTGCCAGTGTCCCCGAGACGGCATATAGCACATATACGCAGTATTTT.

Many counts were recorded for this clonotype. The V call is TRBV12-3 or TRBV12-4, the J call TRBJ2-7; 7 bases agree with TRBD1. The CDR3 is made up of 12 amino acids. Germline trimming cut 6 bases from V and 5 bases from J; bases unmatched to any gene: 4. The CDR3 DNA reads as TGTGCCAGCAGCTATACAGGGGACGAGCAGTACTTC. Translating it yields CASSYTGDEQYF.

At least ten counts were recorded for this clonotype. The chain is built from TRBV9 and TRBJ2-3; TRBD1 agrees at 7 bases. The CDR3 has 16 amino acids. The V gene's germline CDR1 is SGDLS and CDR2 YYNGEE. Losses at the gene ends were 3 bases for V and 4 bases for J; bases not matched to a gene: 11. The CDR3 reads CASSERQGSVPDTQYF. In DNA, the CDR3 is TGTGCCAGCAGCGAGAGACAGGGTTCAGTTCCAGATACGCAGTATTTT.

This clonotype was picked up many times. V is TRBV4-1 and J is TRBJ2-1; D may match TRBD1 or TRBD2 (5 bases each). Trimming left V 0 bases short and J 8 bases short, with 20 bases between. This CDR3 contains 17 residues. Per the germline V gene, CDR1 is MGHRA and CDR2 is YSYEKL. In DNA, the CDR3 is TGCGCCAGCAGCCAAGAGGTCTCCCCTCCGGGACCGGATGAGCAGTTCTTC. Protein: CASSQEVSPPGPDEQFF.

The table lists this clonotype with many counts. The chain employs TRBV12-3 or TRBV12-4 and TRBJ2-5; the D gene is possibly TRBD2 (6 bases). The CDR3 extends over 13 amino acids. V was cut by 4 bases and J by 4 bases, with 10 bases left in between. The CDR3 DNA reads TGTGCCAGCAGTTCTAGCGTCGGAGAGACCCAGTACTTC. Amino acids: CASSSSVGETQYF.

This clonotype was observed at least ten times. The chain is built from TRBV4-1 and TRBJ2-5; 11 nucleotides match TRBD2. Germline loops: CDR1 MGHRA, CDR2 YSYEKL. This CDR3 has 18 amino acids. V lost 4 bases to trimming and J lost 1 base; unmatched junction nucleotides: 11. This CDR3 reads CASSRHQLAGDIQETQYF. For the CDR3, the DNA is TGCGCCAGCAGCCGCCACCAACTAGCGGGAGACATCCAAGAGACCCAGTACTTC.

In this sample, this clonotype turned up many times. The chain couples TRBV5-6 to TRBJ1-5; no firm D call. Germline CDR1 reads SGHDT; CDR2 reads YYEEEE. V lost 2 bases and J 0 bases, leaving 9 bases between the germline ends. The CDR3 is 15 residues long. CDR3 bases: TGTGCCAGCAGCTTAGAGGGCTATAGCAATCAGCCCCAGCATTTT. Translating gives CASSLEGYSNQPQHF.

A single count supports this clonotype. At one end, the junction sequence differs from germline, possibly due to a read error. The chain uses TRBV25-1 and TRBJ2-3; D may be TRBD2 (6 bases). This CDR3 spans 13 amino acids. CDR1 MGHDK and CDR2 SYGVNS come from the germline V gene. The CDR3 loop is CAISGGSRGTHYF. The CDR3 nucleotides are TGTGCCATCAGTGGGGGGTCAAGGGGTACGCATTATTTT.

On this clonotype itself: An end of the junction differs from the germline gene, which may be a read error. The V call is TRBV12-3 or TRBV12-4, the J call TRBJ2-2, with TRBD2 matching 9 bases. This CDR3 spans 14 amino acids. The CDR3 DNA reads TGTGCCAGCAGGGGGCCTAGCGGGACCGGGGAGCTGGTTTTT. The encoded protein is CASRGPSGTGELVF.

This clonotype was picked up many times. This chain joins TRBV10-3 and TRBJ1-1; 8 bases match TRBD1. With 10 bases clipped from V and 5 bases from J, the junction kept 12 bases outside the gene matches. CDR1 ENHRY and CDR2 SYGVKD come from the germline V gene. This CDR3 is built from 14 residues. For the CDR3, the DNA is TGTGCCACGAAGGGACAGGCGGAAGTGACTGAAGCTTTCTTT. This translates into CATKGQAEVTEAFF.